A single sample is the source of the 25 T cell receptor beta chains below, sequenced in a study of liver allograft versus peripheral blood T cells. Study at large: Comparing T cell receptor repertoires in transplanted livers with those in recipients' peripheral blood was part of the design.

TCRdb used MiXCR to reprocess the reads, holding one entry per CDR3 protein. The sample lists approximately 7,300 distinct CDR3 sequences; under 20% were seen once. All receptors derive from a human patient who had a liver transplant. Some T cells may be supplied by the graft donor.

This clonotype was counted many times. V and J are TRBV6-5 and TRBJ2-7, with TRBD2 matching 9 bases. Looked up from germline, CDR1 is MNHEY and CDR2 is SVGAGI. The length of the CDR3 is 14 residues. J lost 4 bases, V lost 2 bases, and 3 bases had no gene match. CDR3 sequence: CASSYAGGGYEQYF. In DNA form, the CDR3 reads TGTGCCAGCAGTTACGCGGGGGGGGGATACGAGCAGTACTTC.

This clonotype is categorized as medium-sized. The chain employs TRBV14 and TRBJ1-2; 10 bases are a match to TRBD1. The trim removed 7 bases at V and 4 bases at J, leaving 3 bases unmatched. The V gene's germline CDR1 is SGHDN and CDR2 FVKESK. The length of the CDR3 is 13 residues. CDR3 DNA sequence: TGTGCCAGCAAGGGACAGGGGACCTATGGCTACACCTTC. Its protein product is CASKGQGTYGYTF.

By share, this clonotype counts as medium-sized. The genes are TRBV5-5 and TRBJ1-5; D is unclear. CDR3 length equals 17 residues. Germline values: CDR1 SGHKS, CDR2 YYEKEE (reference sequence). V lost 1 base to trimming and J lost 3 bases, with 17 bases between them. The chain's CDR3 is CASSLPISDTFNQPQHF. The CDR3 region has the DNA TGTGCCAGCAGCTTGCCGATCTCCGACACCTTCAATCAGCCCCAGCATTTT.

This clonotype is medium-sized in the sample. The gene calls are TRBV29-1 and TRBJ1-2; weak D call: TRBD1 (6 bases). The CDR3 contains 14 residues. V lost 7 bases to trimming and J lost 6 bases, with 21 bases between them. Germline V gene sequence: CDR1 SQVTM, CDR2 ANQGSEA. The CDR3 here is CSADRPGTIDGYTF. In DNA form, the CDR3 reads TGCAGCGCCGACAGGCCGGGTACTATCGATGGCTACACCTTC.

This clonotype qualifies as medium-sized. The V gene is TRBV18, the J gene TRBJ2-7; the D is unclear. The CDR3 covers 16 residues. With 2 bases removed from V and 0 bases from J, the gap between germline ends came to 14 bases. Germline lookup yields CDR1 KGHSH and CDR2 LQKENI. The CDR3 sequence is CASSPVYGGSSYEQYF. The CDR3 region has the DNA TGTGCCAGCTCACCAGTCTATGGCGGTAGCTCCTACGAGCAGTACTTC.

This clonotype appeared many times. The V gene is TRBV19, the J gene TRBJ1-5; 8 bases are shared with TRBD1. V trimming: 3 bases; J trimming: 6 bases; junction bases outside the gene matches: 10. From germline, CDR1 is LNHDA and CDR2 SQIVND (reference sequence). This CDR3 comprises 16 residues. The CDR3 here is CASSIRGQGEPQPQHF. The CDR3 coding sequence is TGTGCCAGTAGTATCCGCGGACAGGGAGAACCTCAGCCCCAGCATTTT.

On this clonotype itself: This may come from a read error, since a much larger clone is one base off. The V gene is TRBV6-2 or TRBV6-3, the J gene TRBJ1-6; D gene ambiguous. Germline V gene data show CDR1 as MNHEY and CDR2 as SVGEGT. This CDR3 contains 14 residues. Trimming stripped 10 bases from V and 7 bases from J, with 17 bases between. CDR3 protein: CATLLYMGNSPLHF. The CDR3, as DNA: TGTGCCACCTTACTCTACATGGGGAATTCACCCCTCCACTTT.

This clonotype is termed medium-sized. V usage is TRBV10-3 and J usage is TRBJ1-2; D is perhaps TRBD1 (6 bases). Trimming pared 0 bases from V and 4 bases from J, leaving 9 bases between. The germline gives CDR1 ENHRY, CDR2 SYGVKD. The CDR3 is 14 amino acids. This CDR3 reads CAISESTGPYGYTF. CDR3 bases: TGTGCCATCAGTGAGTCGACAGGCCCCTATGGCTACACCTTC.

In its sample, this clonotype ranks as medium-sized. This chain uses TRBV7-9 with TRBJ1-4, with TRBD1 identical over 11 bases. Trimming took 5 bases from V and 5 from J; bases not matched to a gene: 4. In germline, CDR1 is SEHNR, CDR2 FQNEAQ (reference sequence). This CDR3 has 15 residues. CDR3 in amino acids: CASSTGQGANEKLFF. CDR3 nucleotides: TGTGCCAGCAGCACAGGACAGGGGGCAAATGAAAAACTGTTTTTT.

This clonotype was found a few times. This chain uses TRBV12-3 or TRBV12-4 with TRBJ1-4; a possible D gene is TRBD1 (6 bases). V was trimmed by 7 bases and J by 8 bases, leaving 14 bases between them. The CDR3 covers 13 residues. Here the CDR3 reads CASKGGMVEKLFF. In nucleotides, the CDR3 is TGTGCCAGCAAGGGGGGAATGGTCGAAAAACTGTTTTTT.

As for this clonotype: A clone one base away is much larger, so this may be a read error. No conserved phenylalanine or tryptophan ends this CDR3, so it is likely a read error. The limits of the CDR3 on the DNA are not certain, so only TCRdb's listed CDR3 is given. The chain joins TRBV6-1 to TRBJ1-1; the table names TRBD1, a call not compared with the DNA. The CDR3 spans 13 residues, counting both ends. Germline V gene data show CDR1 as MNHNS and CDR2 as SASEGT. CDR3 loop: CASSESRQRSGFI.

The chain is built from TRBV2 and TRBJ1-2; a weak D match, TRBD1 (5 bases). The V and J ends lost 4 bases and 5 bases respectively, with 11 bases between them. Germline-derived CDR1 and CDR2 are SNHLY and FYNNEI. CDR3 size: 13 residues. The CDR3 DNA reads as TGTGCCAGCAGTGGGCCAGCAGGGTATGGCTACACCTTC. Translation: CASSGPAGYGYTF.

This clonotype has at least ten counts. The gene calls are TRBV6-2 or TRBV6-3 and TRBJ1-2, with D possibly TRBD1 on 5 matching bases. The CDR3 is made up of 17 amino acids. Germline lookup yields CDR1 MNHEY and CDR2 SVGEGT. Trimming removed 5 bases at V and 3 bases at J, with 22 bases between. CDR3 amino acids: CASSRGVVASSYYGYTF. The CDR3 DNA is TGTGCCAGCAGTCGGGGGGTAGTCGCCAGCTCATACTATGGCTACACCTTC.

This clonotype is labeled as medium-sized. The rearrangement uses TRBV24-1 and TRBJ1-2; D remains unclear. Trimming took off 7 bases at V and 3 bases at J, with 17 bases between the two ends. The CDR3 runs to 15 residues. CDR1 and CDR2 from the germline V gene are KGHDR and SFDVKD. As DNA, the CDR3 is TGTGCCACCAGAACCCCTGCTTCCCGGGACTATGGCTACACCTTC. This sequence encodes CATRTPASRDYGYTF.

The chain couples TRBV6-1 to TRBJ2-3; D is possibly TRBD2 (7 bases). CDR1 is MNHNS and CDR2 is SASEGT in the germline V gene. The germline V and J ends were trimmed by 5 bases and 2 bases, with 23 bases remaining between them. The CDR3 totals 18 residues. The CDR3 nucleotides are TGTGCCAGCAGTTCCCGACTAGTGGGGGGGCCTAACACAGATACGCAGTATTTT. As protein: CASSSRLVGGPNTDTQYF.

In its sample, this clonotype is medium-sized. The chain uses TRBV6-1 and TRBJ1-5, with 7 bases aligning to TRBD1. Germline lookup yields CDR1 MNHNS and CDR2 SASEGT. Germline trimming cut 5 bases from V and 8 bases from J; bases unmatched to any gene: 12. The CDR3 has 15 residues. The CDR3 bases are TGTGCCAGCAGTTCGTTGACAGGGCGTATCGAGCCCCAGCATTTT. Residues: CASSSLTGRIEPQHF.

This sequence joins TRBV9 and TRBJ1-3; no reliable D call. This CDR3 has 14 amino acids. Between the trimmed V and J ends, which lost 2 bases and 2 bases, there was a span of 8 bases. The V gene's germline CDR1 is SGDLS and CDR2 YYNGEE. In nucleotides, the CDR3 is TGTGCCAGCAGCGTTGGGCAGCCTGGAAACACCATATATTTT. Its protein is CASSVGQPGNTIYF.

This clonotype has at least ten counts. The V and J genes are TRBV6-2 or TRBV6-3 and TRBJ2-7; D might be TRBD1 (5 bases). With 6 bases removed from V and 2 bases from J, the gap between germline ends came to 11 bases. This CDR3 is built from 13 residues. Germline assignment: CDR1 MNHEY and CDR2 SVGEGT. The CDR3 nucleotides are TGTGCCAGCAGAACAGGTTTCCCCTACGAGCAGTACTTC. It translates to CASRTGFPYEQYF.

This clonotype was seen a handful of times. The CDR3 DNA follows: TGTGCCAGCAGTCGCCGAAGGACTACAACCGGGGAGCTGTTTTTT. It encodes CASSRRRTTTGELFF. The chain uses TRBV27 and TRBJ2-2; TRBD2 is a possible D gene (6 bases). V lost 5 bases to trimming and J lost 5 bases, with 15 bases between them. CDR1 is MNHEY, CDR2 SMNVEV, per germline (reference sequence). The CDR3 covers 15 residues.

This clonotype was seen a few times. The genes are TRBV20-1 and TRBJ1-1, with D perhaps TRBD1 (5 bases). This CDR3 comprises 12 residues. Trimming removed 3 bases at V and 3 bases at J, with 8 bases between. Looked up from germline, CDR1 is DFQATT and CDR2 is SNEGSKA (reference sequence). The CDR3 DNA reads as TGCAGTGCTAGCCAGGGACACACTGAAGCTTTCTTT. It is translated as CSASQGHTEAFF.

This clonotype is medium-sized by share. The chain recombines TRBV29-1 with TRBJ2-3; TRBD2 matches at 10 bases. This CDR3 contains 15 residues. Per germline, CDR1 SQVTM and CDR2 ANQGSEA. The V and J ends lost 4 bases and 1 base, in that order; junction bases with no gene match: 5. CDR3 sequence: CSVAWTSGGTDTQYF. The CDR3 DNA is TGCAGCGTTGCTTGGACTAGCGGCGGCACAGATACGCAGTATTTT.

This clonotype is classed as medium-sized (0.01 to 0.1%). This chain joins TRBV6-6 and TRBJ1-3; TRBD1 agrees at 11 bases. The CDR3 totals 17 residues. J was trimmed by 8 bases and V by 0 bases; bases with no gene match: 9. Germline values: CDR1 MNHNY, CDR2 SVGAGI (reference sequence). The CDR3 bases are TGTGCCAGCAGTTACTCCTTTTCCGGGACAGGGGGAGACACCATATATTTT. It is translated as CASSYSFSGTGGDTIYF.

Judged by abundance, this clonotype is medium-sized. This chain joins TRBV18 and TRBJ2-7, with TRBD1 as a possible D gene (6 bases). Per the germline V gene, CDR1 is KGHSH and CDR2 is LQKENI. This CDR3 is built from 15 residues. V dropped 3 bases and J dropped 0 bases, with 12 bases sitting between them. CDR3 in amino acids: CASSPGTTSSYEQYF. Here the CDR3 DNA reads TGTGCCAGCTCACCCGGGACAACGAGCTCCTACGAGCAGTACTTC.

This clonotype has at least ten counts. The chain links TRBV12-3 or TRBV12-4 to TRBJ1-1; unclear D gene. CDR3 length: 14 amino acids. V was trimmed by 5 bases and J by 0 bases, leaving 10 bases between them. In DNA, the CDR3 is TGTGCCAGCAGTCCAGGCTTTATGAACACTGAAGCTTTCTTT. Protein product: CASSPGFMNTEAFF.

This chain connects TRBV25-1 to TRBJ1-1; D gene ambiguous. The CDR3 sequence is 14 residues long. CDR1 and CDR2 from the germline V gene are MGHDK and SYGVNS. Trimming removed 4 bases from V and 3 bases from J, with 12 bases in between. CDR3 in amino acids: CASSVAGGYTEAFF. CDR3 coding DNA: TGTGCCAGCAGTGTAGCGGGAGGATACACTGAAGCTTTCTTT.